This TCR beta chain was captured by sequencing in a study of radiotherapy plus CTLA-4 blockade in lung cancer. Looked up from germline, CDR1 is LGHNA and CDR2 is YSLEER. V was pared by 3 bases and J by 5 bases, with 11 bases between. This CDR3 is built from 14 residues. The protocol was immunoSEQ multiplex PCR, while the TCRdb copy is restricted to in-frame clones and leaves out a portion. This table has around 80,000 clones, roughly 80% appearing once. This receptor was identified in a human donor with non-small cell lung cancer whose response to radiotherapy plus ipilimumab could not be evaluated. The specimen comprised peripheral blood, sampled from a patient treated with radiotherapy plus ipilimumab. The rearrangement links TRBV4-3 to TRBJ2-1, with D possibly TRBD2 on 6 matching bases. The CDR3, as DNA: TGCGCCAGCAGCCAGTACACGGGAGACAATGAGCAGTTCTTC. As protein: CASSQYTGDNEQFF.